The 27 T cell receptor beta chains reported below all come from one sample, sequenced in a study of blood T cell repertoires in COVID-19. Assay: immunoSEQ multiplex PCR; the TCRdb copy retains only in-frame clones and omits some. This sample has some 260,000 clones, with around 90% found just once. Input material: peripheral blood. These receptors all come from a woman in her 30s with acute or convalescent COVID-19.

The rearrangement joins TRBV28 to TRBJ1-4; 7 positions match TRBD1. Germline CDR1 is MDHEN and CDR2 is SYDVKM. There are 13 residues in the CDR3. V trimming: 6 bases; J trimming: 7 bases; junction bases outside the gene matches: 5. CDR3: CASSHGTVEKLFF. The CDR3 bases are TGTGCCAGCAGCCACGGGACAGTTGAAAAACTGTTTTTT.

This clone was seen only once. The rearrangement uses TRBV4-3 and TRBJ1-5; 9 nucleotides line up with TRBD1. The CDR3 sequence is 16 residues long. From germline, CDR1 is LGHNA and CDR2 YSLEER. The V and J ends lost 1 base and 7 bases, in that order; junction bases with no gene match: 8. The CDR3 loop is CASSQVAGTGKQPQHF. CDR3 coding DNA: TGCGCCAGCAGCCAAGTCGCCGGGACAGGGAAACAGCCCCAGCATTTT.

The CDR3 is CAISDRAVGSGANVLTF. In DNA, the CDR3 is TGTGCCATCAGTGACAGGGCTGTCGGCTCTGGGGCCAACGTCCTGACTTTC. The chain is built from TRBV10-3 and TRBJ2-6, with a tentative D call TRBD1 (5 bases). The CDR3 is 17 residues long. Trimming stripped 3 bases from V and 0 bases from J, with 12 bases between. In germline, CDR1 is ENHRY, CDR2 SYGVKD.

The gene calls are TRBV7-9 and TRBJ1-2; D might be TRBD1 (6 bases). Deletions cut 1 base from V and 5 bases from J, with 20 bases between. CDR1 SEHNR and CDR2 FQNEAQ come from the germline V gene (reference sequence). This CDR3 region has 17 residues. Here the CDR3 DNA reads TGTGCCAGCAGCTTAGGTGAATTTGGGCAGGGGCGTTATGGCTACACCTTC. Its translation is CASSLGEFGQGRYGYTF.

The gene calls are TRBV4-3 and TRBJ2-7; D unresolved. V was trimmed by 0 bases and J by 4 bases, leaving 13 bases between them. In germline, CDR1 is LGHNA, CDR2 YSLEER. The CDR3 sequence is 15 residues long. The CDR3 here is CASSQEKQLAYEQYF. CDR3 DNA sequence: TGCGCCAGCAGCCAAGAAAAACAGTTGGCATACGAGCAGTACTTC.

The chain links TRBV9 to TRBJ1-4; tentatively, D is TRBD1 (6 bases). CDR1 and CDR2 (germline): SGDLS, YYNGEE. This CDR3 is 16 amino acids long. V lost 4 bases to trimming and J lost 0 bases, with 13 bases between them. CDR3 loop: CASSPGVRATNEKLFF. Here the CDR3 DNA reads TGTGCCAGCAGCCCAGGGGTACGAGCAACTAATGAAAAACTGTTTTTT.

This sequence joins TRBV27 and TRBJ2-5; 7 bases fit TRBD2. Trimming took 4 bases from V and 5 from J; bases not matched to a gene: 13. This CDR3 contains 16 residues. The V gene's germline CDR1 is MNHEY and CDR2 SMNVEV (reference sequence). The CDR3 DNA reads as TGTGCCAGCAGTTCCGACGGGGGGAGTCGGAGGGAGACCCAGTACTTC. Amino acid sequence: CASSSDGGSRRETQYF.

About this clone itself: Distinct nucleotide sequences in the sample also encode this CDR3. The rearrangement uses TRBV9 and TRBJ1-4; TRBD1 matches at 9 bases. The CDR3 is made up of 14 amino acids. Germline CDR1 and CDR2: SGDLS and YYNGEE. The ends lost 3 bases at V and 8 bases at J; junction bases unmatched: 5. The CDR3 is CASSAGQGGEKLFF. CDR3 coding DNA: TGTGCCAGCAGCGCGGGACAGGGAGGCGAAAAACTGTTTTTT.

V is TRBV9 and J is TRBJ1-2; 7 bases fit TRBD1. The CDR3 length is 18 residues. The ends lost 3 bases at V and 7 bases at J; junction bases unmatched: 21. Germline CDR1 is SGDLS and CDR2 is YYNGEE. In nucleotides, the CDR3 is TGTGCCAGCAGCGATCCAATACAGGGGCCACTCACCCGGGGTGGCTACACCTTC. As protein: CASSDPIQGPLTRGGYTF.

The chain carries TRBV19 and TRBJ1-2; TRBD1 might be the D (6 bases). V was cut by 0 bases and J by 2 bases, with 10 bases left in between. Germline V gene data show CDR1 as LNHDA and CDR2 as SQIVND (reference sequence). The CDR3 length is 15 residues. CDR3 region: CASSIEGQGNYGYTF. The CDR3 DNA reads TGTGCCAGTAGTATAGAGGGCCAGGGGAACTATGGCTACACCTTC.

The CDR3 loop reads CASSVVGGGETQYF. The CDR3 DNA sequence: TGTGCCAGCAGCGTAGTAGGGGGCGGTGAGACCCAGTACTTC. The chain uses TRBV9 and TRBJ2-5; 7 bases map to TRBD1. Germline CDR1 reads SGDLS; CDR2 reads YYNGEE. This CDR3 has 14 amino acids. The trim removed 0 bases at V and 5 bases at J, leaving 4 bases unmatched.

This sequence joins TRBV5-6 and TRBJ2-7, with a tentative D call TRBD1 (6 bases). CDR3 length: 14 residues. The germline V gene encodes CDR1 SGHDT and CDR2 YYEEEE. V lost 7 bases and J lost 0, with 14 bases in between. The CDR3 loop is CASGIRDNSYEQYF. The CDR3 DNA reads as TGTGCCAGCGGAATAAGGGACAACTCCTACGAGCAGTACTTC.

The rearrangement links TRBV29-1 to TRBJ2-7; 7 bases match TRBD1. V dropped 3 bases and J dropped 2; count of bases not matched to a gene: 7. This CDR3 spans 14 amino acids. The germline CDR1 and CDR2 sequences are SQVTM and ANQGSEA. Here the CDR3 DNA reads TGCAGCGTTGAGACGGGACAGCTTACCTACGAGCAGTACTTC. Amino acid sequence: CSVETGQLTYEQYF.

The V gene is TRBV14, the J gene TRBJ1-4; TRBD1 is a possible D gene (5 bases). The CDR3 loop spans 15 amino acids. Trimming cost V 2 bases and J 8 bases, with 15 bases left between them. The germline V gene has CDR1 SGHDN and CDR2 FVKESK. DNA for the CDR3: TGTGCCAGCAGCCAACCCCAGGGAGGTGGGGAAAAACTGTTTTTT. Its protein product is CASSQPQGGGEKLFF.

The chain couples TRBV12-2 to TRBJ1-1. TRBV12-2 is termed a pseudogene. The CDR3 sequence is 9 residues long. CDR3 residues: CASRLAYCF. The CDR3 DNA sequence: TGTGCAAGTCGCTTAGCTTATTGTTTT.

The rearrangement joins TRBV4-3 to TRBJ2-1, with D perhaps matching TRBD1 (5 bases). The germline gives CDR1 LGHNA, CDR2 YSLEER. Deletions cut 0 bases from V and 4 bases from J, with 19 bases between. This CDR3 contains 18 residues. The CDR3 spells CASSQDRAHDIFYNEQFF. In nucleotides, the CDR3 is TGCGCCAGCAGCCAAGACAGGGCCCATGACATTTTTTACAATGAGCAGTTCTTC.

CDR3 region: CASSMGTGVTYGYTF. The DNA for the CDR3 is TGTGCCAGTAGTATGGGGACAGGGGTTACCTATGGCTACACCTTC. The J gene is TRBJ1-2, the V gene TRBV19, with TRBD1 matching over 10 bases. The CDR3 loop spans 15 amino acids. Germline loops: CDR1 LNHDA, CDR2 SQIVND (reference sequence). After removal of 3 bases from V and 4 bases from J, the junction contained 5 bases not matched to a gene.

This rearrangement joins TRBV27 to TRBJ2-3, with D perhaps matching TRBD2 (5 bases). V lost 7 bases to trimming and J lost 3 bases, with 11 bases between them. The CDR3 is made up of 13 amino acids. Looked up from germline, CDR1 is MNHEY and CDR2 is SMNVEV (reference sequence). In nucleotides, the CDR3 is TGTGCCAGCACCAGGCGACTAACAGATACGCAGTATTTT. Its protein is CASTRRLTDTQYF.

The genes are TRBV2 and TRBJ2-3; 10 bases align to TRBD2. The J segment lost 8 bases and the V segment lost 6 bases, leaving 14 bases of the junction unmatched. Per the germline V gene, CDR1 is SNHLY and CDR2 is FYNNEI. The CDR3 runs 16 residues. CDR3 DNA sequence: TGTGCCAGCAGGCCTGCGGCTAGCGGGAGCTGGGGTACGCAGTATTTT. Its protein is CASRPAASGSWGTQYF.

The chain joins TRBV10-3 to TRBJ1-6; 7 bases agree with TRBD1. CDR3 length: 17 residues. Germline CDR1 reads ENHRY; CDR2 reads SYGVKD. Trimming cost V 4 bases and J 1 base; bases outside gene matches: 7. CDR3 sequence reads: CAISARQGPSYNSPLHF. The DNA of the CDR3 is TGTGCCATCAGTGCCAGACAGGGTCCTTCCTATAATTCACCCCTCCACTTT.

This clone was seen only once. The CDR3 DNA follows: TGCAGCTCCTGTCAGGGCGTACATAATGAAGCTTTCTTT. Its translation: CSSCQGVHNEAFF. The chain combines TRBV29-1 with TRBJ1-1, with D possibly TRBD1 on 5 matching bases. V was shortened by 8 bases and J by 7 bases, with 20 bases between the two germline ends. This CDR3 is 13 amino acids long. Germline V lookup: CDR1 SQVTM, CDR2 ANQGSEA.

J is TRBJ2-7 and V is TRBV7-9; TRBD1 agrees at 10 bases. The CDR3 has 14 amino acids. Germline V gene data show CDR1 as SEHNR and CDR2 as FQNEAQ (reference sequence). Trimming took 4 bases from V and 5 from J; bases not matched to a gene: 5. The CDR3 spells CASSSTGGEDEQYF. DNA for the CDR3: TGTGCCAGCAGCTCGACAGGGGGCGAGGACGAGCAGTACTTC.

V is TRBV6-5 and J is TRBJ2-7; possibly TRBD1 for D (5 bases). Germline V gives CDR1 MNHEY, CDR2 SVGAGI. V was pared by 2 bases and J by 0 bases, with 11 bases between. This CDR3 comprises 15 residues. The CDR3 region is CASSYPTGSSYEQYF. Here the CDR3 DNA reads TGTGCCAGCAGTTACCCAACAGGCTCCTCCTACGAGCAGTACTTC.

The CDR3 loop reads CASSPDRGNTGELFF. DNA of the CDR3: TGTGCCAGCAGTCCGGACAGGGGGAACACCGGGGAGCTGTTTTTT. The J gene is TRBJ2-2, the V gene TRBV7-9; 9 bases fit TRBD1. The CDR3 runs 15 residues. Germline CDR1 is SEHNR and CDR2 is FQNEAQ (reference sequence). With V trimmed by 6 bases and J by 1 base, 3 bases remained unmatched.

This sequence joins TRBV30 and TRBJ1-5; the D gene is possibly TRBD1 (6 bases). Trimming pared 3 bases from V and 3 bases from J, leaving 21 bases between. The germline CDR1 and CDR2 sequences are GTSNPN and SVGIG (reference sequence). The CDR3 consists of 17 residues. As DNA, the CDR3 is TGTGCCTGGAGCGGTCAGGGGCCCCTAGGTTTCAATCAGCCCCAGCATTTT. Translated, it gives CAWSGQGPLGFNQPQHF.

The CDR3 coding sequence is TGTGCCAGCAGCGTAGTAAGCGGGGGGTGGAATGAGCAGTTCTTC. This gives the protein CASSVVSGGWNEQFF. The V gene is TRBV9, the J gene TRBJ2-1; 9 bases are a match to TRBD2. With V trimmed by 0 bases and J by 7 bases, 5 bases remained unmatched. This CDR3 region has 15 residues. Germline lookup yields CDR1 SGDLS and CDR2 YYNGEE.

This clone was counted once. The chain couples TRBV30 to TRBJ1-2, with D unclear. Trimming left V 0 bases short and J 2 bases short, with 10 bases between. CDR1 GTSNPN and CDR2 SVGIG come from the germline V gene (reference sequence). The CDR3 totals 14 residues. CDR3 protein: CAWSVYSGNYGYTF. The DNA for the CDR3 is TGTGCCTGGAGTGTATACTCCGGGAACTATGGCTACACCTTC.